The 12 T cell receptor beta chains presented below share a single source sample, sequenced in a study of cytomegalovirus exposure and HLA in healthy donors. PCR amplification relied on 60 Vbeta primers (plus 13 Jbeta primers). Only in-frame clones appear in the TCRdb table, and some are missing; sequencing was by immunoSEQ multiplex PCR. Here the sample spans about 190,000 clones, around 87% being singletons. Material for sequencing was PBMCs. These TCRs come from a woman in her late teens or twenties in good health and CMV-seronegative.

The chain has TRBV7-9 and TRBJ2-7; the D gene is possibly TRBD2 (5 bases). The CDR3 runs 14 residues. The germline CDR1 and CDR2 sequences are SEHNR and FQNEAQ (reference sequence). V lost 1 base to trimming and J lost 6 bases, with 13 bases between them. CDR3 nucleotide sequence: TGTGCCAGCAGCTTAGAGCCGGGTCGGGGCGAGCAGTACTTC. It encodes CASSLEPGRGEQYF.

The chain joins TRBV5-5 to TRBJ1-4; tentative D call: TRBD1 (5 bases). The CDR3 consists of 14 residues. Germline V CDR1 and CDR2: SGHKS, YYEKEE (reference sequence). With 4 bases removed from V and 8 bases from J, the gap between germline ends came to 15 bases. The CDR3 coding sequence is TGTGCCAGCAGCAGCGGGACCGCGATGGAAAAACTGTTTTTT. Residues: CASSSGTAMEKLFF.

The chain links TRBV7-3 to TRBJ1-1; D possibly corresponds to TRBD1 (5 bases). V shed 5 bases and J shed 3 bases, with 16 bases lying between them. The CDR3 consists of 15 residues. The germline CDR1 and CDR2 sequences are SGHTA and FQGTGA. Here the CDR3 reads CASSQRGGRHTEAFF. CDR3 DNA: TGTGCCAGCAGCCAACGGGGGGGTAGGCACACTGAAGCTTTCTTT. The full variable domain, completed using reference TRBV7-3 and TRBJ1-1, is GAGVSQTPSNKVTEKGKYVELRCDPISGHTALYWYRQSLGQGPEFLIYFQGTGAADDSGLPNDRFFAVRPEGSVSTLKIQRTERGDSAVYLCASSQRGGRHTEAFFGQGTRLTVV.

This clone was seen a single time. The V gene is TRBV5-1, the J gene TRBJ2-2; D uncertain. Trimming stripped 0 bases from V and 7 bases from J, with 4 bases between. This CDR3 has 12 residues. The V gene's germline CDR1 is SGHRS and CDR2 YFSETQ. CDR3 bases: TGCGCCAGCAGCTTGGCCAGCGGGGAGCTGTTTTTT. It encodes CASSLASGELFF.

V and J are TRBV28 and TRBJ2-7; a possible D gene is TRBD2 (5 bases). The CDR3 is 14 residues long. V was pared by 6 bases and J by 2 bases, with 14 bases between. CDR1 is MDHEN and CDR2 is SYDVKM in the germline V gene. CDR3 coding DNA: TGTGCCAGCAGCCTACGCGGGCCAGCCTACGAGCAGTACTTC. Translating it yields CASSLRGPAYEQYF.

This clone was seen a few times. The junction departs from germline at one end; a sequencing error may be responsible. The chain is built from TRBV7-2 and TRBJ2-1; no reliable D call. Germline CDR1 SGHTA, CDR2 FQGNSA. The CDR3 runs 15 residues. For the CDR3, the DNA is TGTGCCAGCAGCCCCCATTGGAGCTCCCACAATGAGCAGTTCTTC. This codes for CASSPHWSSHNEQFF. The full variable domain, with the rest looked up from reference TRBV7-2 and TRBJ2-1, is GAGVSQSPSNKVTEKGKDVELRCDPISGHTALYWYRQSLGQGLEFLIYFQGNSAPDKSGLPSDRFSAERTGGSVSTLTIQRTQQEDSAVYLCASSPHWSSHNEQFFGPGTRLTVL.

This clone was recorded a few times. CDR3 region: CASSLGGQEKLFF. The CDR3 DNA reads as TGCGCCAGCAGCCTCGGGGGTCAGGAAAAACTGTTTTTT. The chain employs TRBV5-1 and TRBJ1-4, with D tentatively TRBD1 (5 bases). Trimming shortened V by 4 bases and J by 8 bases, and 12 bases separated the two germline ends. The CDR3 extends over 13 amino acids. CDR1 and CDR2 from the germline V gene are SGHRS and YFSETQ.

This chain connects TRBV4-1 to TRBJ2-1, with D perhaps TRBD1 (6 bases). Germline V CDR1 and CDR2: MGHRA, YSYEKL. The V end was cut by 0 bases, the J end by 0 bases, with 12 bases between. This CDR3 is built from 17 residues. This CDR3 reads CASSQERDTSSYNEQFF. CDR3 in DNA: TGCGCCAGCAGCCAAGAGAGGGACACAAGCTCCTACAATGAGCAGTTCTTC.

This clone appeared once. The CDR3 region has the DNA TGCGCCAGCAGCAGGTCAGGGCAAGGGACTGAAGCTTTCTTT. Its translation: CASSRSGQGTEAFF. The chain joins TRBV5-1 to TRBJ1-1; D may be TRBD1 (5 bases). Per the germline V gene, CDR1 is SGHRS and CDR2 is YFSETQ. With 4 bases removed from V and 5 bases from J, the gap between germline ends came to 15 bases. This CDR3 comprises 14 residues.

The chain links TRBV11-3 to TRBJ2-7, with 15 bases lining up with TRBD2. The CDR3 totals 20 residues. Trimming removed 4 bases from V and 2 bases from J; junction bases left unmatched: 15. Germline V gene data show CDR1 as SGHNT and CDR2 as YENEEA. The CDR3 sequence is CASSSTTGLAGGRRAYEQYF. As DNA, the CDR3 is TGTGCCAGCAGCTCCACTACAGGACTAGCGGGAGGGCGGAGGGCCTACGAGCAGTACTTC.

In this sample, this clone turned up once. The chain employs TRBV7-2 and TRBJ2-7; D is possibly TRBD1 (6 bases). This CDR3 comprises 14 residues. V lost 5 bases to trimming and J lost 3 bases, with 14 bases between them. Germline V CDR1 and CDR2: SGHTA, FQGNSA. CDR3: CASSPEGQIYEQYF. The CDR3 bases are TGTGCCAGCAGCCCCGAGGGACAAATCTACGAGCAGTACTTC.

The chain has TRBV25-1 and TRBJ1-2; a weak D match, TRBD1 (5 bases). Trimming stripped 7 bases from V and 7 bases from J, with 25 bases between. CDR3 size: 16 residues. CDR1 and CDR2 (germline): MGHDK, SYGVNS. The CDR3: CASTPRGVSSTGGYTF. CDR3 nucleotide sequence: TGTGCCAGCACACCCCGAGGAGTCTCCTCCACAGGTGGCTACACCTTC.